The 2 T cell receptor beta chains below all came from one sample that was sequenced in a study of blood T cells in healthy people across ages (dated by TCRdb to between 2014 and 2016). The library came from 5' RACE. These reads were obtained on an Illumina HiSeq 2500. A second PCR of about 6 to 11 cycles was run with a J-beta primer mix and a sample-barcoded 5' primer. TCRdb cleaned the public reads at Q25 with fastp, built clones with MiXCR and kept in-frame beta chains. Rows are unified per CDR3 protein, each entry keeping the most common DNA and genes. The sample table records some 1.1 million distinct CDR3 sequences; less than 45% of these occur just once. The ten most abundant clones make up less than 15% of the sample. Sequencing used blood. The receptors derive from a man aged 18 to 30 in good health.

The V call is TRBV4-3, the J call TRBJ2-5; 10 bases map to TRBD2. V dropped 1 base and J dropped 11; count of bases not matched to a gene: 13. The CDR3 spans 16 residues. The V gene's germline CDR1 is LGHNA and CDR2 YSLEER. The CDR3 coding sequence is TGCGCCAGCAGCCAAGGAGCGGGGGGGATGGACAATGAGCAGTACTTC. It encodes CASSQGAGGMDNEQYF.

V is TRBV4-1 and J is TRBJ1-4, with a weak D call TRBD1 (5 bases). This CDR3 has 17 amino acids. Trimming left V 0 bases short and J 4 bases short, with 15 bases between. CDR1 is MGHRA, CDR2 YSYEKL, per germline. The CDR3 bases are TGCGCCAGCAGCCAAGAATTGCTAGGGGCCGGTAATGAAAAACTGTTTTTT. Its protein is CASSQELLGAGNEKLFF.